This TCR beta chain was retrieved from a study of cytomegalovirus exposure and HLA in healthy donors. Study summary: A preliminary data release comprised approximately 85 million unique TCRs obtained from HLA-typed donors.

The PCR had 60 Vbeta and 13 Jbeta primers. Assay: immunoSEQ multiplex PCR; the TCRdb copy retains only in-frame clones and omits some. The sample records over 130,000 clones, 70% to 90% being singletons. The V end lost 2 bases, the J end lost 8 bases, and 13 bases lay between the germline ends. Germline CDR1 is MDHEN and CDR2 is SYDVKM. The CDR3 is 15 amino acids. This TCR came from a man aged 45-60 years in good health and CMV-seronegative. The rearrangement joins TRBV28 to TRBJ1-6; D may be TRBD1 (5 bases). Sequencing was performed on PBMCs. This CDR3 reads CASSLTRGAYSPLHF. For the CDR3, the DNA is TGTGCCAGCAGTTTAACAAGGGGCGCTTATTCACCCCTCCACTTT.